These 26 T cell receptor beta chains share one sample of origin, sequenced in a study of blood T cell repertoires in COVID-19. Generated by immunoSEQ multiplex PCR, the TCRdb table keeps only in-frame clones and is missing some. Among 85,000 to 110,000 clones listed, just over 85% were seen once. Sequenced input: peripheral blood. These receptors all come from a human donor in a cohort sampled during active COVID-19.

The chain combines TRBV30 with TRBJ2-1, with 9 bases matching TRBD2. V trimming: 1 base; J trimming: 9 bases; junction bases outside the gene matches: 7. From germline, CDR1 is GTSNPN and CDR2 SVGIG (reference sequence). The CDR3 spans 14 residues. CDR3 coding DNA: TGTGCCTGGAGTGAGGCGGGGGGGCTCGGTGAGCAGTTCTTC. Translation: CAWSEAGGLGEQFF.

This rearrangement joins TRBV18 to TRBJ2-5, with a possible D match to TRBD2 (6 bases). The length of the CDR3 is 12 residues. The germline V gene encodes CDR1 KGHSH and CDR2 LQKENI. Between the trimmed V and J ends, which lost 9 bases and 2 bases, there was a span of 10 bases. Written as DNA, the CDR3 is TGTGCCAGTGGGCGGGGACAAGAGACCCAGTACTTC. As protein: CASGRGQETQYF. The variable domain in full, completed from reference TRBV18 and TRBJ2-5, reads NAGVMQNPRHLVRRRGQEARLRCSPMKGHSHVYWYRQLPEEGLKFMVYLQKENIIDESGMPKERFSAEFPKEGPSILRIQQVVRGDSAAYFCASGRGQETQYFGPGTRLLVL.

The V gene is TRBV5-1, the J gene TRBJ2-7, with 9 bases that match TRBD1. The CDR3 length is 12 residues. With V trimmed by 3 bases and J by 12 bases, 7 bases remained unmatched. Germline CDR1 reads SGHRS; CDR2 reads YFSETQ. The CDR3 nucleotides read TGCGCCAGCAGCTCGGCCGGACAGGGGTGGTACTTC. Translating gives CASSSAGQGWYF.

The chain has TRBV28 and TRBJ1-4; D may be TRBD1 (5 bases). The CDR3 covers 14 residues. The V and J ends lost 4 bases and 3 bases respectively, with 9 bases between them. Germline values: CDR1 MDHEN, CDR2 SYDVKM. The CDR3 sequence: CASSYAGSNEKLFF. The CDR3 bases are TGTGCCAGCAGTTACGCAGGGTCTAATGAAAAACTGTTTTTT.

The genes are TRBV10-3 and TRBJ1-1; 11 bases match TRBD1. V was clipped by 6 bases and J by 4 bases; unmatched bases: 1. The CDR3 runs to 13 residues. Germline V CDR1 and CDR2: ENHRY, SYGVKD. CDR3 loop: CAIRGTGGTEAFF. Here the CDR3 DNA reads TGTGCCATCAGGGGGACAGGGGGCACTGAAGCTTTCTTT.

The V and J genes are TRBV18 and TRBJ1-4, with TRBD1 identical over 11 bases. V dropped 3 bases and J dropped 10; count of bases not matched to a gene: 4. This CDR3 is 14 amino acids long. CDR1 and CDR2 (germline): KGHSH, LQKENI. The chain's CDR3 is CASSPDRGHGKLFF. CDR3 bases: TGTGCCAGCTCACCGGACAGGGGGCATGGAAAACTGTTTTTT.

This clone was found once. The V and J genes are TRBV25-1 and TRBJ1-6; TRBD1 is a possible D gene (5 bases). This CDR3 comprises 15 residues. Trimming cost V 0 bases and J 9 bases, with 12 bases left between them. Per the germline V gene, CDR1 is MGHDK and CDR2 is SYGVNS. The CDR3 DNA reads as TGTGCCAGCAGTGAATATAAGGGGATAGTTTCACCCCTCCACTTT. Translation: CASSEYKGIVSPLHF.

CDR3 in DNA: TGTGCCAGCAGCGTACACGGCTATGGCTACACCTTC. Protein: CASSVHGYGYTF. The J gene is TRBJ1-2, the V gene TRBV9; D call uncertain. This CDR3 comprises 12 residues. CDR1 and CDR2 (germline): SGDLS, YYNGEE. The V gene lost 1 base and the J gene lost 4 bases, with 5 bases spanning the gap.

This clone was seen more than once but under ten times. The chain joins TRBV19 to TRBJ2-5; TRBD1 agrees at 7 bases. V gave up 0 bases and J gave up 2 bases; unmatched junction bases: 6. Per germline, CDR1 LNHDA and CDR2 SQIVND (reference sequence). The CDR3 loop spans 16 amino acids. In nucleotides, the CDR3 is TGTGCCAGTAGTATAGAAGTGTGGACAGGTCAAGAGACCCAGTACTTC. Residues: CASSIEVWTGQETQYF.

This clone was recorded a few times. This chain links TRBV28 with TRBJ1-1; the match to TRBD1 covers 8 bases. The length of the CDR3 is 18 residues. Germline V CDR1 and CDR2: MDHEN, SYDVKM. J lost 4 bases, V lost 3 bases, and 16 bases had no gene match. The CDR3 sequence: CASSFQGAIPFVGTEAFF. CDR3 DNA: TGTGCCAGCAGTTTTCAGGGGGCGATCCCCTTCGTTGGCACTGAAGCTTTCTTT.

This sequence joins TRBV5-4 and TRBJ2-7; 8 bases fit TRBD1. This CDR3 is 15 amino acids long. The ends lost 3 bases at V and 5 bases at J; junction bases unmatched: 10. Germline V gives CDR1 SGHNT, CDR2 YYREEE (reference sequence). The CDR3, as DNA: TGTGCCAGCAGCTCGGAACACAGGGGGTTCAACGAGCAGTACTTC. The encoded protein is CASSSEHRGFNEQYF.

The chain uses TRBV29-1 and TRBJ1-2, with TRBD1 matching over 10 bases. The length of the CDR3 is 13 residues. J was trimmed by 4 bases and V by 7 bases; bases with no gene match: 6. From germline, CDR1 is SQVTM and CDR2 ANQGSEA. The DNA for the CDR3 is TGCAGCGCCAGACAGGGGGCCTCCTATGGCTACACCTTC. Protein product: CSARQGASYGYTF.

The chain carries TRBV2 and TRBJ2-7; weak D call: TRBD2 (6 bases). The CDR3 is 16 amino acids. Germline CDR1 SNHLY, CDR2 FYNNEI. The germline V and J ends were trimmed by 5 bases and 2 bases, with 19 bases remaining between them. In nucleotides, the CDR3 is TGTGCCAGCAGTCCTTTTTCTGGACTAAAAACCTACGAGCAGTACTTC. Its translation: CASSPFSGLKTYEQYF. The variable domain in full, with the rest retrieved from reference TRBV2 and TRBJ2-7, is EPEVTQTPSHQVTQMGQEVILRCVPISNHLYFYWYRQILGQKVEFLVSFYNNEISEKSEIFDDQFSVERPDGSNFTLKIRSTKLEDSAMYFCASSPFSGLKTYEQYFGPGTRLTVT.

CDR3 DNA sequence: TGTGCCAGCACGGGCGGGAGGGGGTCCTACAATGAGCAGTTCTTC. Amino acid sequence: CASTGGRGSYNEQFF. The chain joins TRBV2 to TRBJ2-1; 9 positions match TRBD2. The CDR3 extends over 15 amino acids. Germline CDR1 SNHLY, CDR2 FYNNEI. V shed 7 bases, J shed 1 base, and the junction held 5 bases outside the gene matches.

The rearrangement joins TRBV18 to TRBJ1-5, with 7 bases fitting TRBD1. Trimming at V came to 5 bases and at J to 7 bases, leaving 8 bases not matched to a gene. CDR3 length: 14 residues. Germline V gene sequence: CDR1 KGHSH, CDR2 LQKENI. The CDR3 DNA reads as TGTGCCAGCTCATTCGGACAGGCTGAGCAGCCCCAGCATTTT. Translation gives CASSFGQAEQPQHF.

The CDR3 nucleotides read TGTGCCAGCACCCCTCGTTCCCCCTCCGGCGGAGGTTATGGCTACACCTTC. The encoded protein is CASTPRSPSGGGYGYTF. The chain recombines TRBV5-8 with TRBJ1-2; D remains unclear. The CDR3 totals 17 residues. Germline loops: CDR1 SGHTS, CDR2 YDEGEE. The ends were cut back, 6 bases at V and 5 bases at J, with 26 bases in the middle. The full variable domain, in which reference TRBV5-8 and TRBJ1-2 provide the parts outside the CDR3, is EAGVTQSPTHLIKTRGQQATLRCSPISGHTSVYWYQQALGLGLQFLLWYDEGEERNRGNFPPRFSGRQFPNYSSELNVNALELEDSALYLCASTPRSPSGGGYGYTFGSGTRLTVV.

The V call is TRBV5-1, the J call TRBJ2-5; 10 bases are a match to TRBD2. Germline assignment: CDR1 SGHRS and CDR2 YFSETQ. Unmatched junction bases numbered 16, after V lost 1 base and J lost 4 bases. This CDR3 has 19 amino acids. DNA for the CDR3: TGCGCCAGCAGCTTGTCCCCGCTAGCGGGAGAAGGGTTTGGAGAGACCCAGTACTTC. As protein: CASSLSPLAGEGFGETQYF.

The rearrangement uses TRBV5-1 and TRBJ1-1, with D uncertain. Trimming cost V 1 base and J 6 bases, with 10 bases left between them. This CDR3 comprises 13 residues. The V gene's germline CDR1 is SGHRS and CDR2 YFSETQ. This chain's CDR3 is CASSLMGRAEAFF. Here the CDR3 DNA reads TGCGCCAGCAGCTTGATGGGGAGGGCTGAAGCTTTCTTT.

The gene calls are TRBV6-5 and TRBJ2-5; TRBD1 agrees at 8 bases. The CDR3 is 13 amino acids. Looked up from germline, CDR1 is MNHEY and CDR2 is SVGAGI. Germline trimming cut 5 bases from V and 5 bases from J; bases unmatched to any gene: 4. CDR3: CASSRQGRETQYF. CDR3 nucleotides: TGTGCCAGCAGTAGACAGGGGAGGGAGACCCAGTACTTC.

V gene TRBV4-2 combines with J gene TRBJ2-7, with a possible D match to TRBD1 (5 bases). The CDR3 has 15 amino acids. Germline V CDR1 and CDR2: LGHNA, YNFKEQ. Trimming took 1 base from V and 1 from J, leaving 11 bases between them. DNA of the CDR3: TGTGCCAGCAGCCAAGGGGGCCAGCTTTCCTACGAGCAGTACTTC. This encodes CASSQGGQLSYEQYF.

The chain joins TRBV5-4 to TRBJ2-5; 7 bases fit TRBD2. The CDR3 runs 15 residues. Germline values: CDR1 SGHNT, CDR2 YYREEE (reference sequence). V was clipped by 4 bases and J by 5 bases; unmatched bases: 11. CDR3 protein: CASSPWGAGRETQYF. In DNA, the CDR3 is TGTGCCAGCAGCCCTTGGGGAGCGGGGAGGGAGACCCAGTACTTC.

In its sample, this clone was seen a few times. CDR3 nucleotides: TGTGCCAGCTCACCCCCGTATTCAGGGACAGCTAACACCGGGGAGCTGTTTTTT. This sequence encodes CASSPPYSGTANTGELFF. The V and J genes are TRBV18 and TRBJ2-2, with 7 bases that match TRBD1. J gave up 2 bases and V 3 bases, and 12 bases lay outside the gene matches. CDR1 is KGHSH, CDR2 LQKENI, per germline. This CDR3 spans 18 amino acids. The full variable domain, completed using reference TRBV18 and TRBJ2-2, is NAGVMQNPRHLVRRRGQEARLRCSPMKGHSHVYWYRQLPEEGLKFMVYLQKENIIDESGMPKERFSAEFPKEGPSILRIQQVVRGDSAAYFCASSPPYSGTANTGELFFGEGSRLTVL.

The chain uses TRBV24-1 and TRBJ2-3, with TRBD2 identical over 8 bases. V gave up 0 bases and J gave up 0 bases; unmatched junction bases: 7. In germline, CDR1 is KGHDR, CDR2 SFDVKD. The CDR3 has 18 residues. The CDR3 DNA follows: TGTGCCACCAGTGATTTGTCCGGGAGGGCCGGCAGCACAGATACGCAGTATTTT. This gives the protein CATSDLSGRAGSTDTQYF.

The chain recombines TRBV27 with TRBJ2-4; TRBD2 agrees at 8 bases. Germline trimming cut 3 bases from V and 6 bases from J; bases unmatched to any gene: 1. From germline, CDR1 is MNHEY and CDR2 SMNVEV (reference sequence). The CDR3 runs to 13 residues. Here the CDR3 DNA reads TGTGCCAGCAGTTTCGGGGGGGGAAACATTCAGTACTTC. It encodes CASSFGGGNIQYF.

V gene TRBV29-1 combines with J gene TRBJ1-1; D might be TRBD1 (5 bases). Germline V gene data show CDR1 as SQVTM and CDR2 as ANQGSEA. This CDR3 has 14 residues. Trimming pared 3 bases from V and 1 base from J, leaving 12 bases between. As DNA, the CDR3 is TGCAGCGTTGATCGCGGGGGACGGAACACTGAAGCTTTCTTT. Translating gives CSVDRGGRNTEAFF.

The J gene is TRBJ2-3, the V gene TRBV19, with D tentatively TRBD1 (8 bases). In germline, CDR1 is LNHDA, CDR2 SQIVND (reference sequence). The V end lost 7 bases, the J end lost 7 bases, and 27 bases lay between the germline ends. CDR3 length: 17 amino acids. CDR3 residues: CASTGEGRQGIGHTQYF. As DNA, the CDR3 is TGTGCCAGTACCGGGGAGGGGCGACAGGGGATCGGGCATACGCAGTATTTT.